Presented here are 21 T cell receptor beta chains from one specimen sequenced in a study of metastatic and nonmetastatic thyroid tumors. All patients were treatment-naive before thyroid surgery. TCRdb re-called clones via MiXCR from the PCR reads. This sample has tens of thousands of clones, with 10% to 15% found just once. The material sequenced was blood. Source of these receptors: a female donor with papillary thyroid cancer or a benign thyroid nodule (not recorded which). Some clones in this sample may be carry-over from other donors' samples.

The table lists this clone with a few counts. This rearrangement joins TRBV24-1 to TRBJ1-2, with 7 bases lining up with TRBD1. Germline CDR1 is KGHDR and CDR2 is SFDVKD. The J segment lost 6 bases and the V segment lost 3 bases, leaving 3 bases of the junction unmatched. This CDR3 contains 13 residues. CDR3 sequence: CATSDTGVDGYTF. The CDR3 coding sequence is TGTGCCACCAGTGATACAGGGGTAGATGGCTACACCTTC.

Ten or more counts support this clone. The V gene is TRBV11-2, the J gene TRBJ2-5, with TRBD1 as a possible D gene (6 bases). The CDR3 covers 16 residues. V lost 1 base and J lost 5, with 17 bases in between. CDR1 and CDR2 (germline): SGHAT, FQNNGV. This chain's CDR3 is CASSLGSLGGRETQYF. DNA for the CDR3: TGTGCCAGCAGCTTAGGGTCCCTAGGGGGAAGGGAGACCCAGTACTTC.

In its sample, this clone was seen many times. J is TRBJ1-1 and V is TRBV19; D is possibly TRBD1 (5 bases). The CDR3 is 15 amino acids. The V end was cut by 3 bases, the J end by 1 base, with 12 bases between. Germline V gene lookup returns CDR1 LNHDA and CDR2 SQIVND (reference sequence). CDR3: CASSMAGYPNTEAFF. In nucleotides, the CDR3 is TGTGCCAGTAGTATGGCAGGGTATCCGAACACTGAAGCTTTCTTT.

This clone was found many times. The chain uses TRBV5-1 and TRBJ1-1; a possible D gene is TRBD1 (6 bases). Germline lookup yields CDR1 SGHRS and CDR2 YFSETQ. V gave up 1 base and J gave up 5 bases, with 12 bases separating them. The CDR3 loop spans 14 amino acids. The CDR3 is CASSLLRGGTEAFF. CDR3 DNA sequence: TGCGCCAGCAGCTTGTTGAGAGGGGGAACTGAAGCTTTCTTT.

This clone was recorded a few times. A read error may be the cause here, since a much bigger clone is one base away. The chain recombines TRBV4-1 with TRBJ2-5; 10 positions agree with TRBD2. Near its end, the DNA agrees better with TRBJ2-1, so the J call may be wrong. Germline CDR1 and CDR2: MGHRA and YSYEKL. The CDR3 is 17 residues long. Here the CDR3 DNA reads TGCGCCAGCAGCCAAGGGCCAAGCGGGAGGGGATACAATGAGCAGTTCTTC. It codes for CASSQGPSGRGYNEQFF.

This clone was found many times. V is TRBV3-1 and J is TRBJ2-3; 8 bases are a match to TRBD2. With V trimmed by 6 bases and J by 1 base, 21 bases remained unmatched. The CDR3 sequence is 20 residues long. Germline CDR1 is LGHDT and CDR2 is YNNKEL (reference sequence). The chain's CDR3 is CASRIRGERECRGGTDTQYF. CDR3 nucleotides: TGTGCCAGCAGAATTAGGGGGGAGCGGGAGTGCCGTGGGGGCACAGATACGCAGTATTTT.

This clone was detected ten times or more. This chain connects TRBV6-1 to TRBJ1-4; 10 bases match TRBD1. V lost 7 bases to trimming and J lost 7 bases; unmatched junction nucleotides: 6. Germline assignment: CDR1 MNHNS and CDR2 SASEGT. The CDR3 has 14 residues. The DNA of the CDR3 is TGTGCCAGCAAAGGGGGACAGGGGTTTGAAAAACTGTTTTTT. This encodes CASKGGQGFEKLFF.

This clone was counted ten times or more. The chain recombines TRBV3-1 with TRBJ2-2; 7 bases line up with TRBD1. V lost 2 bases, J lost 5 bases, and 8 bases stayed unmatched. The CDR3 has 16 residues. From germline, CDR1 is LGHDT and CDR2 YNNKEL (reference sequence). The chain's CDR3 is CASSQYTGERTGELFF. The CDR3 DNA reads as TGTGCCAGCAGCCAATACACAGGGGAGAGAACCGGGGAGCTGTTTTTT.

At least ten counts were recorded for this clone. The chain is built from TRBV11-1 and TRBJ1-5; D may be TRBD1 (6 bases). V gave up 4 bases and J gave up 7 bases, with 20 bases separating them. CDR3 length equals 16 residues. Germline V gene data show CDR1 as SGHAT and CDR2 as FQDESV (reference sequence). CDR3 region: CASSSTEGGPRQPQHF. The CDR3 nucleotides are TGTGCCAGCAGCTCGACCGAGGGGGGCCCAAGGCAGCCCCAGCATTTT.

Sample share makes this clone medium-sized (0.01 to 0.1%). The genes are TRBV20-1 and TRBJ1-5, with D perhaps TRBD1 (5 bases). CDR3 length: 14 residues. The V gene's germline CDR1 is DFQATT and CDR2 SNEGSKA (reference sequence). The V end was cut by 6 bases, the J end by 5 bases, with 17 bases between. The CDR3 sequence is CSAPGRASDQPQHF. CDR3 in DNA: TGCAGTGCGCCAGGCAGGGCATCCGATCAGCCCCAGCATTTT.

This clone was seen at least ten times. The chain has TRBV28 and TRBJ1-2; TRBD1 is a possible D gene (5 bases). The V gene lost 2 bases and the J gene lost 8 bases, with 15 bases spanning the gap. The germline V gene has CDR1 MDHEN and CDR2 SYDVKM. This CDR3 region has 14 residues. Here the CDR3 reads CASSLAQVVGGYTF. The CDR3 DNA reads TGTGCCAGCAGTTTAGCACAGGTCGTGGGAGGCTACACCTTC.

About this clone: A clone one base away is much larger, so this may be a read error. The chain has TRBV3-1 and TRBJ1-6; D ambiguous. The CDR3 covers 15 residues. V was pared by 0 bases and J by 10 bases, with 13 bases between. From germline, CDR1 is LGHDT and CDR2 YNNKEL (reference sequence). The CDR3 nucleotides read TGTGCCAGCAGCCAAGATACAAGGGTTGGGTCACCCCTCCACTTT. Amino acid sequence: CASSQDTRVGSPLHF.

This rearrangement joins TRBV18 to TRBJ2-7; D not resolved. The CDR3 is made up of 14 amino acids. In germline, CDR1 is KGHSH, CDR2 LQKENI. The V end lost 10 bases, the J end lost 2 bases, and 18 bases lay between the germline ends. The CDR3 reads CATALRNPPYEQYF. CDR3 sequence (DNA): TGTGCCACCGCACTGCGGAATCCACCCTACGAGCAGTACTTC.

The rearrangement uses TRBV5-1 and TRBJ2-7, with 9 bases that match TRBD1. This CDR3 has 17 residues. J was trimmed by 2 bases and V by 4 bases; bases with no gene match: 13. Per the germline V gene, CDR1 is SGHRS and CDR2 is YFSETQ. The CDR3 reads CASSLVVGTGPTYEQYF. The DNA of the CDR3 is TGCGCCAGCAGCCTTGTAGTTGGGACAGGGCCTACCTACGAGCAGTACTTC.

Regarding this clone: Mismatch with germline at one junction end may stem from a read error. The J gene is TRBJ1-5, the V gene TRBV5-8, with D perhaps TRBD1 (6 bases). The CDR3 spans 15 residues. The germline V gene has CDR1 SGHTS and CDR2 YDEGEE. CDR3 DNA: TGTGCCAGCAGCCTCCAACAGGGAGGCCGACAGCTCCAGCATTTT. Protein sequence: CASSLQQGGRQLQHF.

This clone was seen repeatedly, ten times or more. The same CDR3 can be traced to other DNA sequences in this sample. The chain combines TRBV11-2 with TRBJ1-2; D gene uncertain. CDR3 length: 13 amino acids. The germline CDR1 and CDR2 sequences are SGHAT and FQNNGV. With 0 bases removed from V and 5 bases from J, the gap between germline ends came to 7 bases. The CDR3 loop reads CASSLEVWYGYTF. DNA of the CDR3: TGTGCCAGCAGCTTAGAGGTTTGGTATGGCTACACCTTC.

This clone was counted many times. The chain links TRBV27 to TRBJ2-3; TRBD2 matches at 8 bases. CDR3 length: 17 residues. Per germline, CDR1 MNHEY and CDR2 SMNVEV (reference sequence). V shed 4 bases, J shed 4 bases, and the junction held 13 bases outside the gene matches. CDR3 sequence (DNA): TGTGCCAGCAGTTCGGCCCGGACTAGCACGGACCCAGATACGCAGTATTTT. Its translation: CASSSARTSTDPDTQYF.

This clone is medium-sized within its sample. The chain uses TRBV4-3 and TRBJ2-7; D may be TRBD1 (5 bases). Germline CDR1 is LGHNA and CDR2 is YSLEER. This CDR3 region has 13 residues. Trimming took off 3 bases at V and 4 bases at J, with 10 bases between the two ends. The CDR3 nucleotides read TGCGCCAGCAGCCAGGGGCCTACGTACGAGCAGTACTTC. Amino acid sequence: CASSQGPTYEQYF.

This clone was counted ten times or more. The genes are TRBV7-2 and TRBJ2-1, with D unresolved. With 5 bases removed from V and 5 bases from J, the gap between germline ends came to 10 bases. CDR3 length: 13 residues. CDR1 and CDR2 from the germline V gene are SGHTA and FQGNSA. The CDR3 protein is CASSPRRDNEQFF. The CDR3 DNA follows: TGTGCCAGCAGCCCCCGTCGCGACAATGAGCAGTTCTTC.

This clone occurred many times. This chain connects TRBV20-1 to TRBJ2-3, with TRBD2 identical over 16 bases. With 6 bases clipped from V and 3 bases from J, the junction kept 15 bases outside the gene matches. Germline V gives CDR1 DFQATT, CDR2 SNEGSKA (reference sequence). This CDR3 has 19 residues. The CDR3 region has the DNA TGCAGTGCGGGCCGACCGGGACTAGCGGGAGGGCAGTGGACAGATACGCAGTATTTT. Translated, it gives CSAGRPGLAGGQWTDTQYF.

This clone has at least ten counts. The V gene is TRBV12-3 or TRBV12-4, the J gene TRBJ1-3; TRBD1 might be the D (5 bases). Deletions cut 5 bases from V and 2 bases from J, with 13 bases between. The CDR3 spans 15 residues. CDR3 in amino acids: CASSDPTVPGNTIYF. The CDR3 region has the DNA TGTGCCAGCAGTGACCCGACAGTACCTGGAAACACCATATATTTT.